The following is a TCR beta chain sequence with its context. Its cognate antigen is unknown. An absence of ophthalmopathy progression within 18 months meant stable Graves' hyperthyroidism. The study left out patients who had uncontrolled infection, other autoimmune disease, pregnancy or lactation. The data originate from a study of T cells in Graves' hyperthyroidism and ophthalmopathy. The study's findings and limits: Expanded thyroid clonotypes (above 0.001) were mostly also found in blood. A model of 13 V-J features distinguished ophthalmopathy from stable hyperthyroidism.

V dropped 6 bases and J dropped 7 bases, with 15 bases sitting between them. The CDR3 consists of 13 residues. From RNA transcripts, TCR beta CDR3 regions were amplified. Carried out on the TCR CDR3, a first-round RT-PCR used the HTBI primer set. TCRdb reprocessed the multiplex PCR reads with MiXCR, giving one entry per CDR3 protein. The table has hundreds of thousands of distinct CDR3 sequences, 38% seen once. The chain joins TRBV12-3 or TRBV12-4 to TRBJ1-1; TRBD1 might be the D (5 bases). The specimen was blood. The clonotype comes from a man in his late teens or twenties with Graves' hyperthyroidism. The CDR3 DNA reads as TGTGCCAGCAGCGTTGGACACGCCTATGAAGCTTTCTTT. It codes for CASSVGHAYEAFF.